The rows below give T cell receptor beta chains drawn from one sample of a study of blood T cells in healthy people across ages. TCRdb called the 5' RACE reads again in MiXCR, with one record for every CDR3 protein. The data contain fewer than 900,000 distinct CDR3 sequences, roughly 44% of them seen just once; the ten biggest clones take up 20% to 25%. Sequenced input: blood. These receptors were obtained from a woman aged 60-75 years in good health. The CDR3 runs from the conserved cysteine through the conserved F or W. A D gene is named only where the DNA matches it firmly. A row's size may be missing; if present it is once, few, many or a size class.

NA	TRBD1	TRBV29-1	TRBJ2-1	TGCAGCGTTGGACAGGGGCCGAGCTCCTACAATGAGCAGTTCTTC	CSVGQGPSSYNEQFF
NA	TRBD2	TRBV27	TRBJ2-1	TGTGCCAGCAGTCAAATTAGCGGGGCCTACAATGAGCAGTTCTTC	CASSQISGAYNEQFF
NA	NA	TRBV10-3	TRBJ2-3	TGTGCCACTGCACTAGGGGTGGCAGATACGCAGTATTTT	CATALGVADTQYF
few	NA	TRBV20-1	TRBJ1-2	TGCAGTGCTAGCCCCCGGGCCGACTATGGCTACACCTTC	CSASPRADYGYTF
many	NA	TRBV7-2	TRBJ2-1	TGTGCCAGCAGCGAAATGAGGGGGGGTACCAATGAGCAGTTCTTC	CASSEMRGGTNEQFF
NA	NA	TRBV6-5	TRBJ1-6	TGTGCCAGCAGTTACTCGGGACCGCCCAATAATTCACCCCTCCACTTT	CASSYSGPPNNSPLHF
many	NA	TRBV20-1	TRBJ1-5	TGCAGTGCTAGTTCCGGGACTCAGAATCAGCCCCAGCATTTT	CSASSGTQNQPQHF
NA	TRBD1	TRBV5-1	TRBJ2-2	TGCGCCAGCAGCCCGACAGGGACATCACTCGCCGGGGAGCTGTTTTTT	CASSPTGTSLAGELFF
NA	TRBD2	TRBV20-1	TRBJ2-3	TGCAGTGCTAGAGAAGCGGGAGCGTCAGATACGCAGTATTTT	CSAREAGASDTQYF
few	TRBD1	TRBV2	TRBJ2-7	TGTGCCAGCAGCACAGGGGGCGAGCAGTACTTC	CASSTGGEQYF
once	NA	TRBV2	TRBJ2-7	TGTGCCGGCAGTGAAACCTACTTGAACGAGCAGTACTTC	CAGSETYLNEQYF
few	NA	TRBV6-2/TRBV6-3	TRBJ2-5	TGTGCCAGCAGTTACAGCACAAGAGGGGAGACCCAGTACTTC	CASSYSTRGETQYF
NA	NA	TRBV12-3/TRBV12-4	TRBJ2-5	TGTGCCAGCAGTGTCCCGGGGCCCCAGAGTGAGCAGTACTTC	CASSVPGPQSEQYF
NA	TRBD2	TRBV12-3/TRBV12-4	TRBJ2-3	TGTGCCAGCAGCGTAAACACTTTAGCGGGAGTGAGAGATACGCAGTATTTT	CASSVNTLAGVRDTQYF
NA	NA	TRBV9	TRBJ1-2	TGTGCCAGCAGCTCCCGAGGGGCAGATGCTAACTATGGCTACACCTTC	CASSSRGADANYGYTF
once	NA	TRBV20-1	TRBJ2-5	TGCAGTGCCAAAGAGGGTAGAGAGCAGTACTTC	CSAKEGREQYF
NA	TRBD1	TRBV7-9	TRBJ2-7	TGTGCCAGCAGCTTAGGACGACAGGGACCCTACGAGCAGTACTTC	CASSLGRQGPYEQYF
few	TRBD1	TRBV13	TRBJ1-4	TGTGCCAGCAGCGTGTCCAGCGCCGGGACAGGGGGAGTGCTTTCCGAAAAACTGTTTTTT	CASSVSSAGTGGVLSEKLFF
NA	TRBD1	TRBV6-2/TRBV6-3	TRBJ2-7	TGTGCCAGCAGTTACGGGACAGGAGCCGAGCAGTACTTC	CASSYGTGAEQYF
NA	NA	TRBV3-1	TRBJ2-1	TGTGCCAGCAGCCGAGGGACTGATCAAGCGTACGAGCAGTTCTTC	CASSRGTDQAYEQFF
NA	NA	TRBV6-5	TRBJ2-7	TGTGCCAGCACCAAATCGGGGGTTTCCTACGAGCAGTACTTC	CASTKSGVSYEQYF
NA	TRBD1	TRBV29-1	TRBJ2-3	TGCAACGTTGCGAGGACAGGGCGAGTTGATACGCAGTATTTT	CNVARTGRVDTQYF
NA	TRBD1	TRBV14	TRBJ2-5	TGTGCCAGCAGCCGCTTCGCCGGGACAGGGGAAGAGACCCAGTACTTC	CASSRFAGTGEETQYF
NA	TRBD2	TRBV12-3/TRBV12-4	TRBJ2-5	TGTGCCAGCACCGGCGGGAGGCCTTACAATGAGCAGTACTTC	CASTGGRPYNEQYF
NA	TRBD1	TRBV11-1	TRBJ2-7	TGTGCCAGCAGCCCCACGTGGGACAGGGGTTCCTACGAGCAGTACTTC	CASSPTWDRGSYEQYF
NA	TRBD1	TRBV7-3	TRBJ1-4	TGTGCCAGCAGCGTGGACAGGGATGAAAAACTGTTTTTT	CASSVDRDEKLFF
NA	TRBD2	TRBV20-1	TRBJ2-7	TGCAGTGCTAGTGTCGCTAGCGGGAGTCACGAGCAGTACTTC	CSASVASGSHEQYF
many	TRBD1	TRBV4-1	TRBJ2-1	TGCGCCAGCAGCCAAGACGGGACAGGGGACGATGAGCAGTTCTTC	CASSQDGTGDDEQFF
few	TRBD2	TRBV5-1	TRBJ2-5	TGCGCCAGCAGCCCCGGACTAGCGGGGACCCAAGAGACCCAGTACTTC	CASSPGLAGTQETQYF
NA	NA	TRBV10-3	TRBJ2-7	TGTGCCATCAGTGCCGGTCCCTACGAGCAGTACTTC	CAISAGPYEQYF
few	NA	TRBV6-4	TRBJ1-1	TGTGCCAGCAGAAGGACTTTTTTGGAAGATACTGAAGCTTTCTTT	CASRRTFLEDTEAFF
NA	NA	TRBV12-3/TRBV12-4	TRBJ1-1	TGTGCCAGCAGTCGGACAGCCGACTCCTTTATGAACACTGAAGCTTTCTTT	CASSRTADSFMNTEAFF
NA	NA	TRBV15	TRBJ2-1	TGTGCCACCAGCACGAACTACAATAAGCAGTTCTTC	CATSTNYNKQFF
NA	TRBD2	TRBV20-1	TRBJ2-1	TGCAGTGCTACCGACGCCGGGACTAGCGGGATCCATACGTTCTTC	CSATDAGTSGIHTFF
few	TRBD1	TRBV29-1	TRBJ2-5	TGCAGCGTTGAGACAGGGGCGGAGACCCAGTACTTC	CSVETGAETQYF
NA	NA	TRBV20-1	TRBJ1-2	TGCAGTACTAGTCCTACCAATAACTATGGCTACACCTTC	CSTSPTNNYGYTF
NA	NA	TRBV28	TRBJ2-1	TGTGCCAGCAGTTTATATGGCCAGGGGACCTACAATGAGCAGTTCTTC	CASSLYGQGTYNEQFF
few	NA	TRBV15	TRBJ2-3	TGTGCCACCAGCAGCGGACAGCTCACAGATACGCAGTATTTT	CATSSGQLTDTQYF
NA	NA	TRBV20-1	TRBJ1-2	TGCAGTGCCCCTGGCCCGGTCAACTATGGCTACACCTTC	CSAPGPVNYGYTF
NA	TRBD1	TRBV4-2	TRBJ1-6	TGTGCCAGCAGCCAAGACACGGGAGGGGGCGAACCCCTCCACTTT	CASSQDTGGGEPLHF
NA	NA	TRBV20-1	TRBJ2-1	TGCAGTGCTAGAGATGACAGAGAGTGGAATGAGCAGTTCTTC	CSARDDREWNEQFF
NA	NA	TRBV7-9	TRBJ2-5	TGTGCCAGCAGCTTAGCCGTTTGGGAGGAGACCCAGTACTTC	CASSLAVWEETQYF
NA	NA	TRBV4-2	TRBJ1-6	TGTGCCAGCAGCCAAGACCCAAGGGGGGATTCACCCCTCCACTTT	CASSQDPRGDSPLHF
NA	NA	TRBV20-1	TRBJ2-4	TGCAGTGCTAGATTTCGGGGGAGGACAACCAAAAACATTCAGTACTTC	CSARFRGRTTKNIQYF
NA	NA	TRBV4-3	TRBJ2-4	TGCGCCAGCAGCCAAGCCCTCTTCGGGCTCGAGCGGTACTTC	CASSQALFGLERYF
NA	TRBD1	TRBV7-3	TRBJ1-2	TGTGCCAGCAGCTCCCCGACAGGGAGAGGCTACACCTTC	CASSSPTGRGYTF
few	NA	TRBV20-1	TRBJ2-3	TGCAGTGCTAGACTCAGGGGTACAGATACGCAGTATTTT	CSARLRGTDTQYF
few	TRBD2	TRBV29-1	TRBJ2-7	TGCAGCGTTGAGCGGGGGGTTTCCTACAATGAGCAGTACTTC	CSVERGVSYNEQYF